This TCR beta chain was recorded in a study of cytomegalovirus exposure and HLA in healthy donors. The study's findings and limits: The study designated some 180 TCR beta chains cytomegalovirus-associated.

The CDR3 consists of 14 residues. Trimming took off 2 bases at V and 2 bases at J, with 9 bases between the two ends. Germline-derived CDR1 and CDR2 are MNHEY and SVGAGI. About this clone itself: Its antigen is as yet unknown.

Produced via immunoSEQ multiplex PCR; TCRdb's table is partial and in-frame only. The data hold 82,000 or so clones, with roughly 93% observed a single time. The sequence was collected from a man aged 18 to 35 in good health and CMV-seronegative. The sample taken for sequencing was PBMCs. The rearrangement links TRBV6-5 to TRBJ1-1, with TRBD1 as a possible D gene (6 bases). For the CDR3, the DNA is TGTGCCAGCAGTTACGACAGGAAAAACACTGAAGCTTTCTTT. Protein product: CASSYDRKNTEAFF.